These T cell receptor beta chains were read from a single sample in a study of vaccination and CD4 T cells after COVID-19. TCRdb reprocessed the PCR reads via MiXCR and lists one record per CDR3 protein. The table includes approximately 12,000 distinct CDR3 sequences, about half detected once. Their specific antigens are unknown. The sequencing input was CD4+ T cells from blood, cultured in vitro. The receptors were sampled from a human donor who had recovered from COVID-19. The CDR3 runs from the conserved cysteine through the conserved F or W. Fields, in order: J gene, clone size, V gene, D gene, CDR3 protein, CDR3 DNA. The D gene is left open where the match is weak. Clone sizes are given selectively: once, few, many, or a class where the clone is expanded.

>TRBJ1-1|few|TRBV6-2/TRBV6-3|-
CARKTDSDAFF
TGTGCCAGGAAGACGGACAGTGATGCTTTCTTT
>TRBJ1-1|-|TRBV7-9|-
CASSLRAGANTEAFF
TGTGCCAGCAGCTTAAGGGCAGGGGCGAACACTGAAGCTTTCTTT
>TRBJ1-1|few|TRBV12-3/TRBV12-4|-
CASSFGDKTEAFF
TGTGCCAGCAGTTTCGGGGACAAGACTGAAGCTTTCTTT
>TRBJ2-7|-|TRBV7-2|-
CASNRGGNSYEQYF
TGTGCCAGCAACAGGGGGGGCAATTCCTACGAGCAGTACTTC
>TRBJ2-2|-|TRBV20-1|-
CSARGGGRNTGELFF
TGCAGTGCCCGAGGGGGAGGCAGGAACACCGGGGAGCTGTTTTTT
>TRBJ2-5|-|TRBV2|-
CASSRLVVSETQYF
TGTGCCAGCTCCCGACTAGTAGTGTCGGAGACCCAGTACTTC
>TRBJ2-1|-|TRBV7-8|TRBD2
CASSPYSSGGLNEQFF
TGTGCCAGCAGCCCGTATTCTAGCGGGGGCCTCAATGAGCAGTTCTTC
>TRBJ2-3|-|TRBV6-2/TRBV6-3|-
CASSIFTGGLTDTQYF
TGTGCCAGCAGCATTTTTACGGGCGGCTTAACAGATACGCAGTATTTT
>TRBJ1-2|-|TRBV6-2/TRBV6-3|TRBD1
CASSYRDRSNYGYTF
TGTGCCAGCAGTTACAGGGACAGGTCAAACTATGGCTACACCTTC
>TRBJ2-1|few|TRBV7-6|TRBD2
CASSLALAEGANEQFF
TGTGCCAGCAGCTTAGCGCTAGCGGAAGGAGCAAATGAGCAGTTCTTC
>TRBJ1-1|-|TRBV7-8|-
CASNAAGGAGNTEAFF
TGTGCCAGCAACGCGGCCGGGGGTGCGGGGAACACTGAAGCTTTCTTT
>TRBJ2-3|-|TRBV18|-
CASSPPGRDDPTDTQYF
TGTGCCAGCTCACCACCGGGGCGGGACGATCCCACAGATACGCAGTATTTT
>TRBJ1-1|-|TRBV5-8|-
CASSLEGANTEAFF
TGTGCCAGCAGCTTGGAAGGGGCAAACACTGAAGCTTTCTTT
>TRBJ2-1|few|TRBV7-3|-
CASSSGVYNEQFF
TGTGCCAGCAGCTCAGGGGTCTACAATGAGCAGTTCTTC